This TCR beta chain was obtained from a study of shared clonotypes between healthy human individuals. Study-level results: Larger estimated richness was generally recorded for naive subsets relative to memory subsets.

Running of the assay took place at deep level. This table comes from immunoSEQ multiplex PCR, and its TCRdb copy is limited to in-frame clones, with some not included. The table shows roughly 700,000 clones, with 90% occurring only once. This CDR3 is built from 15 residues. CDR1 SGHNT and CDR2 YYREEE come from the germline V gene (reference sequence). V shed 0 bases, J shed 4 bases, and the junction held 3 bases outside the gene matches. The donors, all of them Caucasian adults, lived in Nashville, Tennessee. On this clone itself: What it recognizes is unknown.

The origin of this receptor is a man aged 18 to 35 in good health. Some clones in this sample may be carry-over from other donors' samples. The chain employs TRBV5-4 and TRBJ2-2; 7 positions match TRBD2. Sequencing was carried out using memory CD8+ T cells from PBMCs. The subset is: CD45RO+ cells pooled with CCR7-negative TemRA cells. CDR3 region: CASSLGGEGTGELFF. CDR3 DNA: TGTGCCAGCAGCTTGGGCGGGGAGGGCACCGGGGAGCTGTTTTTT.